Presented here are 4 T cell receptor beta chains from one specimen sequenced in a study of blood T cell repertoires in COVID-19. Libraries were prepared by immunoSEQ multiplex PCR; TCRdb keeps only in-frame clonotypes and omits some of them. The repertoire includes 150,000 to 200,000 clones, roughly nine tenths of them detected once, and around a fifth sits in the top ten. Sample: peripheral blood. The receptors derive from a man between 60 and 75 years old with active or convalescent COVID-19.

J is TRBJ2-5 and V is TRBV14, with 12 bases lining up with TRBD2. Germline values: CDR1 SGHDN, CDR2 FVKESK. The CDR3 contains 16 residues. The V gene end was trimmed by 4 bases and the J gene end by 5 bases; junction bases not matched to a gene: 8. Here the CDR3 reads CASSPLGLAGMETQYF. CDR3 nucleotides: TGTGCCAGCAGCCCTCTTGGACTAGCGGGGATGGAGACCCAGTACTTC.

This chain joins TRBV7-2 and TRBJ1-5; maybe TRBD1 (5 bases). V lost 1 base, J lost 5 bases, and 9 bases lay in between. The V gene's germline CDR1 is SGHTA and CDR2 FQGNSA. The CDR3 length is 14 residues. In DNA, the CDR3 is TGTGCCAGCAGCTTAGACCGACAGTATCAGCCCCAGCATTTT. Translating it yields CASSLDRQYQPQHF.

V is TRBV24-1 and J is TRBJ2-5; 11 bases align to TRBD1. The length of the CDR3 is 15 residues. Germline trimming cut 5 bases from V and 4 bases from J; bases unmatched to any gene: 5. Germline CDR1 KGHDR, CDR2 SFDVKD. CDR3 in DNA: TGTGCCACCAGTGGGACAGGGGGCGGTTTAGAGACCCAGTACTTC. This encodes CATSGTGGGLETQYF.

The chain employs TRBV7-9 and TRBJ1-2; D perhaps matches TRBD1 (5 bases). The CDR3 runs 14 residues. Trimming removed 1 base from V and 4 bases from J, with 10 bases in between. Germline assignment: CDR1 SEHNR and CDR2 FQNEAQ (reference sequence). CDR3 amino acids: CASSLDRGVYGYTF. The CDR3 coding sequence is TGTGCCAGCAGCTTAGATAGGGGCGTCTATGGCTACACCTTC.